The next 16 T cell receptor beta chains were all read from a single sample in a study of T cell responses to AZD1222 COVID-19 vaccine. The protocol was immunoSEQ multiplex PCR, while the TCRdb copy is restricted to in-frame clones and leaves out a portion. The sample comprises 90,000 to 110,000 clones, roughly 86% of which are singletons, and 9.5% to 15% rests with the top ten. The sample was peripheral blood, taken on day 0 of MenACWY control vaccination. The receptors come from an adult in good health.

The genes are TRBV15 and TRBJ1-2; TRBD1 matches at 7 bases. CDR1 is LNHNV and CDR2 is YYDKDF in the germline V gene (reference sequence). V lost 5 bases and J lost 2; bases outside the gene matches: 5. CDR3 size: 14 residues. The CDR3 here is CATSQIQGNYGYTF. CDR3 nucleotide sequence: TGTGCCACCAGCCAAATACAGGGGAACTATGGCTACACCTTC. The full variable domain, rest sourced from reference TRBV15 and TRBJ1-2, is DAMVIQNPRYQVTQFGKPVTLSCSQTLNHNVMYWYQQKSSQAPKLLFHYYDKDFNNEADTPDNFQSRRPNTSFCFLDIRSPGLGDTAMYLCATSQIQGNYGYTFGSGTRLTVV.

This chain connects TRBV7-8 to TRBJ2-1; D not resolved. The CDR3 runs 12 residues. The V gene lost 5 bases and the J gene lost 5 bases, with 7 bases spanning the gap. Germline V gene sequence: CDR1 SGHVS, CDR2 FQNEAQ. CDR3 sequence reads: CASSPPDNEQFF. The DNA for the CDR3 is TGTGCCAGCAGCCCCCCCGACAATGAGCAGTTCTTC.

This chain joins TRBV28 and TRBJ1-2; perhaps TRBD1 as D (5 bases). Germline V gives CDR1 MDHEN, CDR2 SYDVKM. The germline V and J ends were trimmed by 2 bases and 4 bases, with 17 bases remaining between them. This CDR3 contains 16 residues. The CDR3 loop reads CASSLGRGPGSYGYTF. As DNA, the CDR3 is TGTGCCAGCAGTTTAGGTCGGGGCCCAGGGAGCTATGGCTACACCTTC.

This chain connects TRBV7-3 to TRBJ1-1; D might be TRBD1 (5 bases). The CDR3 sequence is 14 residues long. Germline values: CDR1 SGHTA, CDR2 FQGTGA. Trimming took off 6 bases at V and 3 bases at J, with 14 bases between the two ends. CDR3 nucleotides: TGTGCCAGCAGTCTATCCGGGGGGTACACTGAAGCTTTCTTT. This sequence encodes CASSLSGGYTEAFF.

J is TRBJ1-2 and V is TRBV12-3 or TRBV12-4; D unresolved. Between the trimmed V and J ends, which lost 2 bases and 5 bases, there was a span of 9 bases. The CDR3 totals 13 residues. In DNA form, the CDR3 reads TGTGCCAGCAGTTTAAGCTTCACGTATGGCTACACCTTC. The encoded protein is CASSLSFTYGYTF.

The chain employs TRBV7-2 and TRBJ2-3, with D uncertain. V was cut by 2 bases and J by 1 base, with 10 bases left in between. In germline, CDR1 is SGHTA, CDR2 FQGNSA. The CDR3 is made up of 15 amino acids. The CDR3 spells CASSLQQSGTDTQYF. For the CDR3, the DNA is TGTGCCAGCAGCTTACAGCAATCCGGCACAGATACGCAGTATTTT.

This clone appeared once. The chain links TRBV28 to TRBJ2-7, with 9 bases identical to TRBD2. The V gene end was trimmed by 5 bases and the J gene end by 2 bases; junction bases not matched to a gene: 10. The CDR3 totals 16 residues. CDR1 MDHEN and CDR2 SYDVKM come from the germline V gene. The CDR3 spells CASSPPGGRDTYEQYF. The CDR3 bases are TGTGCCAGCAGTCCCCCCGGCGGGAGGGATACCTACGAGCAGTACTTC.

The chain has TRBV4-2 and TRBJ2-1; maybe TRBD1 (5 bases). This CDR3 region has 13 residues. Trimming pared 1 base from V and 12 bases from J, leaving 13 bases between. The V gene's germline CDR1 is LGHNA and CDR2 YNFKEQ. CDR3 amino acids: CASSQVRAGRQFF. The CDR3 region has the DNA TGTGCCAGCAGCCAAGTACGTGCAGGGCGGCAGTTCTTC.

The chain recombines TRBV30 with TRBJ1-5; TRBD1 matches at 8 bases. Per the germline V gene, CDR1 is GTSNPN and CDR2 is SVGIG (reference sequence). The CDR3 covers 13 residues. V lost 5 bases, J lost 6 bases, and 6 bases stayed unmatched. The CDR3 coding sequence is TGTGCCTGGTCTCAGGGGGCAGGTCAGCCCCAGCATTTT. Translation gives CAWSQGAGQPQHF.

In its sample, this clone was seen once. The gene calls are TRBV4-1 and TRBJ1-1, with 9 bases aligning to TRBD1. Per germline, CDR1 MGHRA and CDR2 YSYEKL. V lost 4 bases to trimming and J lost 3 bases; unmatched junction nucleotides: 9. The CDR3 covers 16 residues. CDR3 sequence reads: CASSLLGTGSYTEAFF. The CDR3 nucleotides read TGCGCCAGCAGCCTTCTTGGGACAGGGTCGTACACTGAAGCTTTCTTT.

There are many counts of this clone. This chain joins TRBV9 and TRBJ1-4; D uncertain. Trimming left V 0 bases short and J 8 bases short, with 11 bases between. This CDR3 is built from 14 residues. Germline V gives CDR1 SGDLS, CDR2 YYNGEE. The CDR3 protein is CASSVGEGREKLFF. For the CDR3, the DNA is TGTGCCAGCAGCGTAGGGGAAGGTCGGGAAAAACTGTTTTTT. Based on the CDR3 plus reference TRBV9 and TRBJ1-4, the full variable domain is DSGVTQTPKHLITATGQRVTLRCSPRSGDLSVYWYQQSLDQGLQFLIQYYNGEERAKGNILERFSAQQFPDLHSELNLSSLELGDSALYFCASSVGEGREKLFFGSGTQLSVL.

The chain employs TRBV5-4 and TRBJ2-1, with 12 bases fitting TRBD2. The CDR3 runs to 18 residues. Trimming at V came to 0 bases and at J to 9 bases, leaving 13 bases not matched to a gene. In germline, CDR1 is SGHNT, CDR2 YYREEE (reference sequence). The CDR3 is CASSLEASGGARRIEQFF. The CDR3 region has the DNA TGTGCCAGCAGCTTGGAGGCTAGCGGGGGGGCGAGGAGGATTGAGCAGTTCTTC.

The chain employs TRBV7-3 and TRBJ2-1; perhaps TRBD2 as D (6 bases). V lost 2 bases and J lost 7, with 12 bases in between. Germline-derived CDR1 and CDR2 are SGHTA and FQGTGA. The length of the CDR3 is 14 residues. This CDR3 is CASSLESAGNEQFF. CDR3 bases: TGTGCCAGCAGCTTAGAGTCCGCGGGAAATGAGCAGTTCTTC.

The chain joins TRBV30 to TRBJ1-6; D uncertain. V lost 5 bases, J lost 3 bases, and 8 bases lay in between. CDR1 and CDR2 (germline): GTSNPN, SVGIG (reference sequence). The CDR3 contains 13 residues. The CDR3 nucleotides are TGTGCCTGGTCAGAGAACTATAATTCACCCCTCCACTTT. Its translation: CAWSENYNSPLHF.

The genes are TRBV12-3 or TRBV12-4 and TRBJ2-1; no firm D call. V lost 3 bases to trimming and J lost 7 bases, with 4 bases between them. The CDR3 is made up of 11 amino acids. Written as DNA, the CDR3 is TGTGCCAGCAGTTTTGGAAATGAGCAGTTCTTC. Translating it yields CASSFGNEQFF.

V usage is TRBV11-2 and J usage is TRBJ1-2; TRBD1 might be the D (6 bases). Trimming removed 3 bases from V and 1 base from J, with 18 bases in between. Germline values: CDR1 SGHAT, CDR2 FQNNGV. The CDR3 covers 17 residues. The CDR3 DNA sequence: TGTGCCAGCAGCTTCTGGCCAGGGGCCCGCATTAACTATGGCTACACCTTC. Its translation is CASSFWPGARINYGYTF.